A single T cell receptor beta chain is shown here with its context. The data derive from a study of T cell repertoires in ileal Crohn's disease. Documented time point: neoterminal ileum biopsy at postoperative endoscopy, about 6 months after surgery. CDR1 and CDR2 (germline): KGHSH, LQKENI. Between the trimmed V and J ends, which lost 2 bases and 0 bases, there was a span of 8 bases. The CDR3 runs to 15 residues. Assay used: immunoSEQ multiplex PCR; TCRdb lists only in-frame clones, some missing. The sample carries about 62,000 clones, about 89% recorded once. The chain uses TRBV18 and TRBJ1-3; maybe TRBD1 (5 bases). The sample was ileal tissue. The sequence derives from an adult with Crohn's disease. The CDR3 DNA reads TGTGCCAGCTCACCAGGGGCCCTCTCTGGAAACACCATATATTTT. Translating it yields CASSPGALSGNTIYF.